The entry below gives a single T cell receptor beta chain sequence along with its context. Antigen specificity is unknown. The CDR3 covers 15 residues. Germline values: CDR1 MNHEY, CDR2 SVGAGI. Trimming removed 2 bases at V and 2 bases at J, with 13 bases between. Assay: immunoSEQ multiplex PCR; the TCRdb copy retains only in-frame clones and omits some. Counted here are over 60,000 clones, around 94% occurring once; the ten biggest clones make up around a sixth. The sampling schedule covered blood at baseline, cycle 4 day 1, and cycle 7 day 1. The entry originates in a study of OX40 agonist ivuxolimab in advanced cancers. For the study at large: Patients were treated with intravenous ivuxolimab, dosed at 0.01 to 10 mg/kg and infused every 2 weeks.

Study-level results: In the 0.1-3.0 mg/kg groups, partial responders showed among the lowest expansion. By week 6 at 0.1 to 3.0 mg/kg, blood CD4+ and CD8+ T cells had expanded clonally.

This chain uses TRBV6-5 with TRBJ2-7, with a weak D call TRBD2 (6 bases). The source of this sequence is an adult with an advanced solid tumor such as melanoma, head and neck, liver or kidney cancer. The source was CD4+ or CD8+ T cells sorted from blood, collected in a trial of the OX40 agonist ivuxolimab. CDR3 DNA sequence: TGTGCCAGCAGTTACGGCGGGACGGCGGCCTACGAGCAGTACTTC. It translates to CASSYGGTAAYEQYF.